This passage covers 8 T cell receptor beta chains from one sample sequenced in a study of blood T cell repertoires in COVID-19. Only in-frame clones appear in the TCRdb table, and some are missing; sequencing was by immunoSEQ multiplex PCR. The sample contains roughly 70,000 clones, about 87% of which appear only once. The sample comprised peripheral blood. The receptor source for this set is a man aged 45 to 65 with active COVID-19.

This chain uses TRBV27 with TRBJ2-7; 7 bases are shared with TRBD2. The V gene's germline CDR1 is MNHEY and CDR2 SMNVEV (reference sequence). The CDR3 spans 16 residues. The V and J ends lost 4 bases and 1 base, in that order; junction bases with no gene match: 10. The CDR3 coding sequence is TGTGCCAGCAGTTACTCTAGCGGCAAAATATCCTACGAGCAGTACTTC. It specifies CASSYSSGKISYEQYF.

This chain uses TRBV6-2 or TRBV6-3 with TRBJ2-1; 7 nucleotides agree with TRBD2. CDR3 size: 15 residues. The germline CDR1 and CDR2 sequences are MNHEY and SVGEGT. The trim removed 1 base at V and 7 bases at J, leaving 7 bases unmatched. The CDR3 bases are TGTGCCAGCAGTTACTTTCGGGAGGTAATTAATGAGCAGTTCTTC. The encoded protein is CASSYFREVINEQFF.

The V gene is TRBV13, the J gene TRBJ1-2, with D possibly being TRBD1 (5 bases). V lost 0 bases, J lost 2 bases, and 13 bases lay in between. Germline CDR1 is PRHDT and CDR2 is FYEKMQ (reference sequence). The CDR3 is 16 amino acids. CDR3 sequence: CASSLGDRQRNYGYTF. Here the CDR3 DNA reads TGTGCCAGCAGCTTAGGAGATAGACAGCGAAACTATGGCTACACCTTC.

V is TRBV2 and J is TRBJ2-6, with a possible D match to TRBD2 (6 bases). Trimming removed 0 bases at V and 1 base at J, with 16 bases between. Germline V gene data show CDR1 as SNHLY and CDR2 as FYNNEI. The CDR3 length is 19 residues. CDR3 coding DNA: TGTGCCAGCAGTGAAGCGGTGGGGGGAAGGGGATCTGGGGCCAACGTCCTGACTTTC. Its translation is CASSEAVGGRGSGANVLTF.

The V and J genes are TRBV29-1 and TRBJ2-7; perhaps TRBD1 as D (6 bases). This CDR3 region has 15 residues. Trimming removed 2 bases from V and 1 base from J, with 15 bases in between. Germline V gene lookup returns CDR1 SQVTM and CDR2 ANQGSEA. CDR3 nucleotide sequence: TGCAGCGTTGAAACGGCCAGGGGTTGGTCCTACGAGCAGTACTTC. It is translated as CSVETARGWSYEQYF.

The chain has TRBV4-3 and TRBJ2-1, with D tentatively TRBD2 (5 bases). Germline lookup yields CDR1 LGHNA and CDR2 YSLEER. With 0 bases removed from V and 4 bases from J, the gap between germline ends came to 10 bases. CDR3 length: 15 residues. DNA for the CDR3: TGCGCCAGCAGCCAAGAGGCTAGCTCGTACAATGAGCAGTTCTTC. It codes for CASSQEASSYNEQFF.

The chain joins TRBV19 to TRBJ2-7, with TRBD2 matching 14 bases. J was trimmed by 7 bases and V by 5 bases; bases with no gene match: 1. CDR3 length equals 13 residues. CDR1 is LNHDA and CDR2 is SQIVND in the germline V gene (reference sequence). Here the CDR3 DNA reads TGTGCCAGTAGTGGGACTAGCGGGGGTGAGCAGTACTTC. Its protein is CASSGTSGGEQYF.

The gene calls are TRBV7-9 and TRBJ2-2, with D possibly being TRBD1 (5 bases). Per germline, CDR1 SEHNR and CDR2 FQNEAQ (reference sequence). The length of the CDR3 is 16 residues. V lost 4 bases and J 2 bases, leaving 14 bases between the germline ends. The CDR3 region has the DNA TGTGCCAGCAGCTCCCCAAGCAGGGCCAACACCGGGGAGCTGTTTTTT. Translation: CASSSPSRANTGELFF.